This record concerns one T cell receptor (beta chain) sequence. This entry belongs to a study of shared T cell receptors in the human thymus. Germline lookup yields CDR1 SNHLY and CDR2 FYNNEI. With 3 bases removed from V and 7 bases from J, the gap between germline ends came to 15 bases. The CDR3 totals 14 residues. Method: immunoSEQ multiplex PCR; TCRdb's copy keeps in-frame clones and lacks some. In the table there are hundreds of thousands of clones, roughly 88% of which are singletons. These data were likewise used in another study, on human thymus T cells. That paper adds: Serving as donors were healthy Finnish infants, each of whom was having open corrective surgery for congenital heart defects. Thymic samples were excised during corrective heart operations. The authors found apparently biased V and J gene usage in thymic and blood repertoires. The related literature has documented a marked overlap of thymic repertoires among unrelated individuals.

The rearrangement links TRBV2 to TRBJ2-5, with a possible D match to TRBD1 (5 bases). Material: thymocytes. The TCR originated in a boy younger than two with a congenital heart defect. The CDR3 DNA reads TGTGCCAGCAGTGAGGGGCGGCCCTCCGGGACCCAGTACTTC. Protein product: CASSEGRPSGTQYF.